A single sample gave rise to the 4 T cell receptor beta chains below, sequenced in a study of OX40 agonist ivuxolimab in advanced cancers. The assay was immunoSEQ multiplex PCR, and TCRdb's table has in-frame clones only and misses some. The sample lists tens of thousands of clones, roughly 85% occurring once. Here the sequenced sample was CD4+ or CD8+ T cells sorted from blood, taken in a trial of the OX40 agonist ivuxolimab. These receptors came from an adult with an advanced solid tumor such as melanoma, head and neck, liver or kidney cancer.

This chain connects TRBV5-4 to TRBJ1-1; D remains unclear. Per germline, CDR1 SGHNT and CDR2 YYREEE (reference sequence). Trimming took off 2 bases at V and 5 bases at J, with 4 bases between the two ends. This CDR3 region has 11 residues. CDR3 sequence (DNA): TGTGCCAGCAGCTTTCAGACTGAAGCTTTCTTT. Translated, it gives CASSFQTEAFF. The variable domain in full, completed from reference TRBV5-4 and TRBJ1-1, reads ETGVTQSPTHLIKTRGQQVTLRCSSQSGHNTVSWYQQALGQGPQFIFQYYREEENGRGNFPPRFSGLQFPNYSSELNVNALELDDSALYLCASSFQTEAFFGQGTRLTVV.

This sequence joins TRBV7-9 and TRBJ1-4; possibly TRBD1 for D (5 bases). CDR1 is SEHNR and CDR2 is FQNEAQ in the germline V gene (reference sequence). The CDR3 is 15 residues long. V lost 2 bases, J lost 5 bases, and 12 bases lay in between. Here the CDR3 reads CASSLIAGTNEKLFF. CDR3 DNA sequence: TGTGCCAGCAGCTTAATTGCAGGGACGAATGAAAAACTGTTTTTT.

The chain is built from TRBV21-1 and TRBJ1-5. TRBV21-1 represents a pseudogene. The CDR3 sequence is 15 residues long. The DNA of the CDR3 is TGTGCCAGTATAAGGGGAGGGAGGGGGAATCAGCCCCAGCATTTT. This encodes CASIRGGRGNQPQHF.

The V and J genes are TRBV10-3 and TRBJ1-6, with unresolved D. CDR3 size: 14 residues. The germline CDR1 and CDR2 sequences are ENHRY and SYGVKD. V gave up 11 bases and J gave up 0 bases, with 11 bases separating them. DNA of the CDR3: TGTGCCTCGTTATCGGGCTCCTATAATTCACCCCTCCACTTT. This translates into CASLSGSYNSPLHF.